Sequencing of this T cell receptor (beta chain) was carried out in a study of CD8 T cells in ankylosing spondylitis. TCRdb redid the calling of the 5' RACE reads with MiXCR, one entry per CDR3 protein. The repertoire consists of roughly 200,000 distinct CDR3 sequences, with 13% occurring once and the leading ten covering 16%. This clonotype was picked up many times. Its target is unknown. V lost 6 bases and J lost 9, with 12 bases in between. The CDR3 runs to 12 residues. General study findings and limits: Disease-associated clonotypes exhibited CD8+ identity and were relatively infrequent in peripheral blood.

Input material: blood, either unsorted or a sorted T cell fraction (not recorded which). This chain links TRBV12-3 or TRBV12-4 with TRBJ1-5, with a weak D call TRBD1 (6 bases). This TCR was recovered from a male donor with ankylosing spondylitis or in good health (not recorded which). CDR3 protein: CASSIGQTPQHF. CDR3 nucleotide sequence: TGTGCCAGCAGCATCGGACAGACGCCCCAGCATTTT.